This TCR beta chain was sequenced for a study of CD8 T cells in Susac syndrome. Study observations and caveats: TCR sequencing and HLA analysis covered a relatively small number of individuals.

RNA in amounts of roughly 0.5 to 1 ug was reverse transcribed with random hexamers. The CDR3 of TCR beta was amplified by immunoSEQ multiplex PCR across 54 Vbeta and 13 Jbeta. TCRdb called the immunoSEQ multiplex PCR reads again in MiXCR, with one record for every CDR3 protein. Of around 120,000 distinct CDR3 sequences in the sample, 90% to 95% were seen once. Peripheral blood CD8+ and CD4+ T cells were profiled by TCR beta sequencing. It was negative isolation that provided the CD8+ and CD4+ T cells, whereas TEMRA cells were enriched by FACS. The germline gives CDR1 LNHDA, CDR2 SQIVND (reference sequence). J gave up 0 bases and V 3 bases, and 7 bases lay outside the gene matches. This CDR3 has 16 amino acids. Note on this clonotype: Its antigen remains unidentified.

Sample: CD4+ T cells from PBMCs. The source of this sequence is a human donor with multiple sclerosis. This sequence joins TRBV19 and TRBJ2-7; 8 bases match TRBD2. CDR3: CASSMKALADSYEQYF. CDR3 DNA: TGTGCCAGTAGTATGAAAGCACTAGCGGACTCCTACGAGCAGTACTTC.